This passage covers 9 T cell receptor beta chains from one sample sequenced in a study of T cell repertoires in cytomegalovirus infection. TCRdb ran MiXCR on the reads and lists one entry per CDR3 protein. The sample contains hundreds of thousands of distinct CDR3 sequences, 20% to 25% of which appear only once. Sequenced: CD8+ T cells from PBMCs. These TCRs come from a human donor in good health (CMV status not recorded). Some clones in this sample may be carry-over from other donors' samples.

V and J are TRBV28 and TRBJ1-1; D may be TRBD1 (6 bases). Trimming took off 2 bases at V and 0 bases at J, with 10 bases between the two ends. CDR3 length: 15 amino acids. Germline V gene data show CDR1 as MDHEN and CDR2 as SYDVKM. The DNA of the CDR3 is TGTGCCAGCAGTTTAGGGTGGGGGCTGAACACTGAAGCTTTCTTT. Its translation: CASSLGWGLNTEAFF.

This chain connects TRBV2 to TRBJ2-7; TRBD1 or TRBD2 may be the D gene (6 bases each). The germline V gene encodes CDR1 SNHLY and CDR2 FYNNEI. This CDR3 has 16 residues. Trimming pared 9 bases from V and 5 bases from J, leaving 26 bases between. CDR3 protein: CARRMRGIQGGHEQYF. CDR3 coding DNA: TGTGCCAGGCGAATGAGGGGGATCCAGGGAGGCCACGAGCAGTACTTC.

This clonotype was seen a handful of times. The CDR3 protein is CASSYSPNRVRQETQYF. CDR3 in DNA: TGTGCCAGCAGTTACTCGCCCAACAGGGTCCGGCAAGAGACCCAGTACTTC. The V and J genes are TRBV6-2 or TRBV6-3 and TRBJ2-5; D might be TRBD1 (6 bases). Germline V gene lookup returns CDR1 MNHEY and CDR2 SVGEGT. Trimming stripped 0 bases from V and 2 bases from J, with 16 bases between. This CDR3 spans 17 amino acids.

This rearrangement joins TRBV29-1 to TRBJ1-1; D gene ambiguous. Trimming left V 6 bases short and J 9 bases short, with 5 bases between. Germline values: CDR1 SQVTM, CDR2 ANQGSEA. The CDR3 sequence is 8 residues long. The CDR3 spells CSVEKAFF. The CDR3 region has the DNA TGCAGCGTCGAGAAAGCTTTCTTT.

J is TRBJ2-1 and V is TRBV6-2 or TRBV6-3; unclear D gene. The CDR3 contains 15 residues. CDR1 is MNHEY and CDR2 is SVGEGT in the germline V gene. V dropped 0 bases and J dropped 3 bases, with 9 bases sitting between them. The CDR3 sequence is CASSYSETNYNEQFF. For the CDR3, the DNA is TGTGCCAGCAGTTACTCGGAGACAAACTACAATGAGCAGTTCTTC.

On this clonotype: A much larger clone lies a single base off, so this may be a read error. The rearrangement joins TRBV7-9 to TRBJ2-5; no definite D call. The CDR3 has 12 amino acids. CDR1 is SEHNR, CDR2 FQNEAQ, per germline (reference sequence). Trimming stripped 5 bases from V and 7 bases from J, with 11 bases between. This chain's CDR3 is CASSPARVTQYF. Written as DNA, the CDR3 is TGTGCCAGCAGCCCCGCCAGAGTGACCCAGTACTTC. Combining the CDR3 with reference TRBV7-9 and TRBJ2-5 gives the whole variable domain DTGVSQNPRHKITKRGQNVTFRCDPISEHNRLYWYRQTLGQGPEFLTYFQNEAQLEKSRLLSDRFSAERPKGSFSTLEIQRTEQGDSAMYLCASSPARVTQYFGPGTRLLVL.

CDR3: CATSDFKELAGPYEQYV. Written as DNA, the CDR3 is TGTGCCACCAGTGATTTCAAGGAACTAGCGGGACCCTACGAGCAGTACGTC. The chain links TRBV24-1 to TRBJ2-7, with 10 bases lining up with TRBD2. The ends lost 1 base at V and 2 bases at J; junction bases unmatched: 7. The CDR3 has 17 amino acids. Looked up from germline, CDR1 is KGHDR and CDR2 is SFDVKD.

This sequence joins TRBV19 and TRBJ1-5; D not certain. This CDR3 region has 15 residues. Germline V gene data show CDR1 as LNHDA and CDR2 as SQIVND (reference sequence). V lost 3 bases, J lost 4 bases, and 13 bases lay in between. CDR3 coding DNA: TGTGCCAGTAGTATCACTGCTCAAACGAATCAGCCCCAGCATTTT. Protein: CASSITAQTNQPQHF.

This clonotype was counted a few times. The J gene is TRBJ2-3, the V gene TRBV7-9; TRBD1 matches 7 bases. The CDR3 is 14 residues long. J lost 5 bases, V lost 2 bases, and 4 bases had no gene match. The germline V gene encodes CDR1 SEHNR and CDR2 FQNEAQ (reference sequence). For the CDR3, the DNA is TGTGCCAGCAGCTTAAGGGGGCAGGTAGATACGCAGTATTTT. Its translation is CASSLRGQVDTQYF.